This T cell receptor beta chain came from a study of vaccination and CD4 T cells after COVID-19. Background on the study: Median time from COVID diagnosis to post-COVID sampling was 101 days (35 to 161).

About this clonotype itself: As yet, its antigen is unknown.

Treatment of the sample: roughly 10-day PBMC culture with coronavirus spike peptide pools or control peptides (ViraFEST assay). CDR3 length: 16 residues. CDR1 is LGHNA and CDR2 is YNFKEQ in the germline V gene. With V trimmed by 1 base and J by 7 bases, 13 bases remained unmatched. Cultured CD4+ T cells had their DNA profiled by the Oncomine TCR Beta short-read assay. In TCRdb, the PCR reads were re-called with MiXCR into one record per CDR3 protein. The sample lists 6,600 or so distinct CDR3 sequences, 40% to 50% seen once, with roughly a quarter in the top ten. V gene TRBV4-2 combines with J gene TRBJ2-7, with 7 positions matching TRBD1. This TCR was sampled from a human donor who had recovered from COVID-19. Sequencing used CD4+ T cells from blood, cultured in vitro. CDR3 bases: TGTGCCAGCAGCCAAGGCCCGGGACAGAGTACGTGGGAGCAGTACTTC. Amino acids: CASSQGPGQSTWEQYF.